One and the same sample provided the 27 T cell receptor beta chains below, sequenced in a study of blood T cell repertoires in COVID-19. Some clones are missing from TCRdb's copy, which holds only in-frame ones; the method was immunoSEQ multiplex PCR. The sample shows roughly 80,000 clones, approximately 89% of them seen only once. Material: peripheral blood. These receptors came from a man aged 45-65 years with active COVID-19.

J is TRBJ2-1 and V is TRBV7-9; 7 positions match TRBD2. This CDR3 is 16 amino acids long. V shed 5 bases, J shed 6 bases, and the junction held 13 bases outside the gene matches. Germline V gives CDR1 SEHNR, CDR2 FQNEAQ (reference sequence). The CDR3 sequence is CASSGRGKGYTNEQFF. CDR3 sequence (DNA): TGTGCCAGCAGCGGGAGGGGAAAGGGGTATACCAATGAGCAGTTCTTC.

V usage is TRBV7-6 and J usage is TRBJ2-3; 9 bases align to TRBD2. Germline-derived CDR1 and CDR2 are SGHVS and FNYEAQ. CDR3 length equals 16 residues. With 1 base clipped from V and 4 bases from J, the junction kept 6 bases outside the gene matches. This CDR3 reads CASSLVAGGPADTQYF. The CDR3 nucleotides read TGTGCCAGCAGCTTAGTGGCGGGGGGGCCCGCAGATACGCAGTATTTT. Full variable domain (outside the CDR3, taken from reference TRBV7-6 and TRBJ2-3): GAGVSQSPRYKVTKRGQDVALRCDPISGHVSLYWYRQALGQGPEFLTYFNYEAQQDKSGLPNDRFSAERPEGSISTLTIQRTEQRDSAMYRCASSLVAGGPADTQYFGPGTRLTVL.

The chain links TRBV25-1 to TRBJ1-1, with 8 bases lining up with TRBD1. Trimming cost V 5 bases and J 3 bases; bases outside gene matches: 8. The CDR3 has 15 amino acids. CDR1 is MGHDK, CDR2 SYGVNS, per germline. CDR3: CASSSRTGTYTEAFF. CDR3 in DNA: TGTGCCAGCAGTTCGCGGACAGGGACCTACACTGAAGCTTTCTTT.

The CDR3 nucleotides are TGCGCCAGCAGCCCGGACAGCGGTTATAATTCACCCCTCCACTTT. Translation gives CASSPDSGYNSPLHF. The chain is built from TRBV4-3 and TRBJ1-6, with D tentatively TRBD1 (6 bases). Looked up from germline, CDR1 is LGHNA and CDR2 is YSLEER. CDR3 length: 15 residues. V was pared by 4 bases and J by 4 bases, with 11 bases between.

The rearrangement uses TRBV4-3 and TRBJ2-6; possibly TRBD1 for D (6 bases). The CDR3 consists of 17 residues. Trimming stripped 1 base from V and 2 bases from J, with 12 bases between. Germline assignment: CDR1 LGHNA and CDR2 YSLEER. CDR3 loop: CASSQAYTGPGANVLTF. Written as DNA, the CDR3 is TGCGCCAGCAGCCAAGCTTATACAGGGCCTGGGGCCAACGTCCTGACTTTC.

The chain links TRBV6-6 to TRBJ2-5, with 10 positions matching TRBD1. The junction had 5 bases not matched to a gene; V was cut back by 2 bases and J by 5 bases. This CDR3 region has 15 residues. CDR1 and CDR2 (germline): MNHNY, SVGAGI (reference sequence). CDR3 sequence: CASSYLGDRGETQYF. The DNA for the CDR3 is TGTGCCAGCAGTTACCTCGGGGACAGGGGTGAGACCCAGTACTTC.

This chain joins TRBV11-2 and TRBJ2-7; TRBD2 matches at 7 bases. Per the germline V gene, CDR1 is SGHAT and CDR2 is FQNNGV. With V trimmed by 4 bases and J by 2 bases, 5 bases remained unmatched. CDR3 length equals 14 residues. CDR3 in DNA: TGTGCCAGCAGCTCCAGGACTAGAACCTACGAGCAGTACTTC. Its protein product is CASSSRTRTYEQYF.

The chain has TRBV7-3 and TRBJ1-1; D is perhaps TRBD1 (6 bases). The V and J ends lost 1 base and 5 bases respectively, with 11 bases between them. CDR3 size: 14 residues. Germline CDR1 and CDR2: SGHTA and FQGTGA. CDR3 loop: CASSLNRVGTEAFF. CDR3 DNA sequence: TGTGCCAGCAGCTTAAACAGGGTCGGTACTGAAGCTTTCTTT.

This clone was counted between two and nine times. The genes are TRBV18 and TRBJ2-2; possibly TRBD1 for D (6 bases). V lost 3 bases and J 3 bases, leaving 14 bases between the germline ends. The CDR3 covers 16 residues. Germline V gives CDR1 KGHSH, CDR2 LQKENI. In DNA, the CDR3 is TGTGCCAGCTCACCCATCGTGACAGGACACACCGGGGAGCTGTTTTTT. Its protein product is CASSPIVTGHTGELFF.

The CDR3 region has the DNA TGTGCCAGTATAAGACCCGGGGGGACGGCCAGCTATGGCTACACCTTC. Protein: CASIRPGGTASYGYTF. The V and J genes are TRBV19 and TRBJ1-2, with D possibly matching TRBD1 (5 bases). V was clipped by 7 bases and J by 4 bases, with 22 bases between them. The germline gives CDR1 LNHDA, CDR2 SQIVND (reference sequence). CDR3 length: 16 residues.

This chain joins TRBV15 and TRBJ1-5; D not certain. The V end lost 0 bases, the J end lost 3 bases, and 15 bases lay between the germline ends. The CDR3 is made up of 17 amino acids. CDR1 is LNHNV, CDR2 YYDKDF, per germline (reference sequence). The CDR3: CATSRDPQVRVNQPQHF. The CDR3 nucleotides read TGTGCCACCAGCAGAGATCCCCAGGTGAGGGTCAATCAGCCCCAGCATTTT.

J is TRBJ2-2 and V is TRBV5-6, with D tentatively TRBD1 (7 bases). The ends were cut back, 0 bases at V and 3 bases at J, with 12 bases in the middle. Germline V gene sequence: CDR1 SGHDT, CDR2 YYEEEE. The CDR3 spans 16 residues. DNA of the CDR3: TGTGCCAGCAGCTTGGCCCCCAGGGGGGACACCGGGGAGCTGTTTTTT. Protein product: CASSLAPRGDTGELFF.

This clone was found once. The chain joins TRBV5-1 to TRBJ2-3; the match to TRBD2 covers 8 bases. Trimming at V came to 4 bases and at J to 6 bases, leaving 7 bases not matched to a gene. The CDR3 sequence is 14 residues long. CDR1 is SGHRS and CDR2 is YFSETQ in the germline V gene. The CDR3: CASSVTSAPDTQYF. The CDR3 DNA reads TGCGCCAGCAGCGTGACTAGCGCCCCGGATACGCAGTATTTT.

The chain recombines TRBV7-2 with TRBJ1-3; TRBD1 matches 8 bases. J lost 4 bases, V lost 1 base, and 9 bases had no gene match. Per the germline V gene, CDR1 is SGHTA and CDR2 is FQGNSA. The CDR3 sequence is 17 residues long. The CDR3 nucleotides are TGTGCCAGCAGCTTAGTCGGTAGGAGGGACAGGGGAAACACCATATATTTT. Its protein is CASSLVGRRDRGNTIYF.

The V gene is TRBV7-2, the J gene TRBJ2-3, with 12 bases matching TRBD2. CDR3 size: 17 residues. V was clipped by 4 bases and J by 4 bases; unmatched bases: 9. Per the germline V gene, CDR1 is SGHTA and CDR2 is FQGNSA. CDR3 in amino acids: CASSSASGRASPDTQYF. The CDR3 DNA reads TGTGCCAGCAGCTCAGCTAGCGGGAGGGCCTCCCCAGATACGCAGTATTTT.

V usage is TRBV29-1 and J usage is TRBJ2-7; 8 nucleotides match TRBD1. This CDR3 contains 14 residues. Germline V lookup: CDR1 SQVTM, CDR2 ANQGSEA. The junction had 11 bases not matched to a gene; V was cut back by 7 bases and J by 3 bases. The CDR3 region is CSGAGYRGSYEQYF. The DNA for the CDR3 is TGCAGCGGGGCTGGGTACAGGGGGAGCTACGAGCAGTACTTC.

J is TRBJ2-3 and V is TRBV18; no reliable D call. With 3 bases removed from V and 0 bases from J, the gap between germline ends came to 13 bases. The CDR3 is made up of 16 amino acids. Germline lookup yields CDR1 KGHSH and CDR2 LQKENI. In nucleotides, the CDR3 is TGTGCCAGCTCACCGACGACTCTCTCTAGCACAGATACGCAGTATTTT. Its protein is CASSPTTLSSTDTQYF. Looking up the rest from reference TRBV18 and TRBJ2-3 gives the full variable domain: NAGVMQNPRHLVRRRGQEARLRCSPMKGHSHVYWYRQLPEEGLKFMVYLQKENIIDESGMPKERFSAEFPKEGPSILRIQQVVRGDSAAYFCASSPTTLSSTDTQYFGPGTRLTVL.

The chain employs TRBV5-1 and TRBJ2-5, with 9 nucleotides matching TRBD1. Germline loops: CDR1 SGHRS, CDR2 YFSETQ. This CDR3 has 16 residues. V shed 5 bases and J 5 bases; nucleotides not matched to a gene: 13. For the CDR3, the DNA is TGCGCCAGCAGTTCCAATACGGGACAGGGACCGGAGACCCAGTACTTC. Residues: CASSSNTGQGPETQYF. Looking up the rest from reference TRBV5-1 and TRBJ2-5 gives the full variable domain: KAGVTQTPRYLIKTRGQQVTLSCSPISGHRSVSWYQQTPGQGLQFLFEYFSETQRNKGNFPGRFSGRQFSNSRSEMNVSTLELGDSALYLCASSSNTGQGPETQYFGPGTRLLVL.

The V call is TRBV30, the J call TRBJ1-2; maybe TRBD1 (5 bases). V shed 0 bases and J shed 6 bases, with 17 bases lying between them. The germline V gene has CDR1 GTSNPN and CDR2 SVGIG (reference sequence). This CDR3 region has 15 residues. The CDR3 bases are TGTGCCTGGAGTGTTTGGGGAGGGGCGCGCAATGGCTACACCTTC. It yields the protein CAWSVWGGARNGYTF.

The chain employs TRBV7-8 and TRBJ2-7; TRBD2 aligns across 7 bases. The length of the CDR3 is 15 residues. Germline V gene data show CDR1 as SGHVS and CDR2 as FQNEAQ. Germline trimming cut 4 bases from V and 1 base from J; bases unmatched to any gene: 7. CDR3 in DNA: TGTGCCAGCAGCTCGGGGAGGGACGGTTCCTACGAGCAGTACTTC. Encoded protein: CASSSGRDGSYEQYF.

The V call is TRBV9, the J call TRBJ2-7; 7 bases match TRBD2. This CDR3 has 17 amino acids. V lost 0 bases and J lost 0; bases outside the gene matches: 9. Per the germline V gene, CDR1 is SGDLS and CDR2 is YYNGEE. CDR3 protein: CASSVDAGRESSYEQYF. The CDR3 coding sequence is TGTGCCAGCAGCGTAGATGCTGGGAGGGAGAGCTCCTACGAGCAGTACTTC.

The V call is TRBV11-2, the J call TRBJ2-2; possible D gene TRBD2, 6 bases. This CDR3 has 16 residues. In germline, CDR1 is SGHAT, CDR2 FQNNGV. Trimming cost V 1 base and J 4 bases, with 13 bases left between them. Here the CDR3 DNA reads TGTGCCAGCAGCTTAGTCGGGGGAGCGGGCACCGGGGAGCTGTTTTTT. Its translation is CASSLVGGAGTGELFF.

The rearrangement uses TRBV6-5 and TRBJ1-3; D not resolved. CDR1 is MNHEY, CDR2 SVGAGI, per germline. The CDR3 is 16 amino acids. Trimming took 0 bases from V and 2 from J, leaving 11 bases between them. CDR3 amino acids: CASSYSKQVAGNTIYF. For the CDR3, the DNA is TGTGCCAGCAGTTACTCGAAGCAGGTTGCTGGAAACACCATATATTTT.

In this sample, this clone turned up once. This chain connects TRBV6-5 to TRBJ2-3; D uncertain. V was pared by 6 bases and J by 0 bases, with 7 bases between. Germline V gene lookup returns CDR1 MNHEY and CDR2 SVGAGI. The CDR3 sequence is 13 residues long. CDR3 nucleotide sequence: TGTGCCAGCAGGAGCCCTAGCACAGATACGCAGTATTTT. Translated: CASRSPSTDTQYF.

This chain joins TRBV5-1 and TRBJ2-1, with D hard to call. This CDR3 spans 13 amino acids. In germline, CDR1 is SGHRS, CDR2 YFSETQ. The germline V and J ends were trimmed by 5 bases and 8 bases, with 14 bases remaining between them. The CDR3 DNA is TGCGCCAGCAGATCCAAAATGGGCCATGAGCAGTTCTTC. Amino acids: CASRSKMGHEQFF.

The J gene is TRBJ1-5, the V gene TRBV3-1 (or the pseudogene TRBV3-2); unclear D gene. Trimming removed 0 bases from V and 6 bases from J, with 6 bases in between. From germline, CDR1 is LGHDT and CDR2 YNNKEL (reference sequence). The CDR3 runs 13 residues. CDR3 sequence: CASSQDLRQPQHF. CDR3 coding DNA: TGTGCCAGCAGCCAAGATCTGCGTCAGCCCCAGCATTTT.

This sequence joins TRBV19 and TRBJ1-2, with no clear D. The length of the CDR3 is 15 residues. Trimming removed 2 bases at V and 1 base at J, with 11 bases between. Germline values: CDR1 LNHDA, CDR2 SQIVND (reference sequence). The CDR3 region is CASSIPTGINYGYTF. The CDR3 DNA reads as TGTGCCAGTAGTATACCCACCGGGATTAACTATGGCTACACCTTC. Based on the CDR3 plus reference TRBV19 and TRBJ1-2, the full variable domain is DGGITQSPKYLFRKEGQNVTLSCEQNLNHDAMYWYRQDPGQGLRLIYYSQIVNDFQKGDIAEGYSVSREKKESFPLTVTSAQKNPTAFYLCASSIPTGINYGYTFGSGTRLTVV.